The entry below gives a single TCR beta chain sequence along with its context. Its matching antigen is unknown. These data belong to a study of T cell responses to AZD1222 COVID-19 vaccine. Study outcomes and limitations: Donors were chiefly white British, with a greater number of females, and clonal diversity was perhaps underestimated.

Here immunoSEQ multiplex PCR was the method, and the copy in TCRdb shows in-frame clones only, minus some. The sample includes 90,000 to 110,000 clones, 88% of them seen just once. The J segment lost 6 bases and the V segment lost 5 bases, leaving 3 bases of the junction unmatched. The CDR3 sequence is 14 residues long. Germline lookup yields CDR1 SNHLY and CDR2 FYNNEI. This specimen consisted of peripheral blood, obtained on day 0 of AZD1222 vaccination. This chain connects TRBV2 to TRBJ2-2; 10 nucleotides agree with TRBD1. This receptor was obtained from an adult in good health. The CDR3 here is CASSKDRGAGELFF. In nucleotides, the CDR3 is TGTGCCAGCAGTAAGGACAGGGGGGCCGGGGAGCTGTTTTTT.